The rows below give T cell receptor beta chains drawn from one sample of a study of Ad26.COV2.S vaccination and SARS-CoV-2 variants. Sequencing used immunoSEQ multiplex PCR; TCRdb keeps in-frame clones, though not all of them. The repertoire has hundreds of thousands of clones, 89% of them found once; the top ten carry about 1.5%. The sequences come from peripheral blood, collected in a trial of Ad26.COV2.S vaccine versus placebo. Receptors were obtained from a person aged 18 to 59 who received the Ad26.COV2.S COVID-19 vaccine or a placebo. Both conserved end residues are part of each CDR3.

15,TRBJ1-5,TRBV19,CASSKGDLSNQPQHF
10,TRBJ2-7,TRBV5-1,CASSSSVRYF
16,TRBJ1-1,TRBV19,CASSALDRGLNTEAFF
14,TRBJ2-3,TRBV6-5,CASRGSGEGGTQYF
15,TRBJ1-2,TRBV7-8,CASSLAGDRGSGYTF
15,TRBJ2-5,TRBV19,CASSPVRDFEETQYF
16,TRBJ2-1,TRBV14,CASSQGIGLAGNEQFF
14,TRBJ1-4,TRBV20-1,CSASSGRINEKLFF
13,TRBJ1-5,TRBV6-5,CASSYSRYQPQHF
17,TRBJ2-3,TRBV18,CASSPPRSGRSTDTQYF
12,TRBJ2-1,TRBV7-6,CASSAPYNEQFF
13,TRBJ2-5,TRBV18,CASSPITGETQYF
14,TRBJ2-5,TRBV5-1,CATQRGTAQETQYF
15,TRBJ1-4,TRBV25-1,CASSLSGPTNEKLFF
16,TRBJ1-5,TRBV7-9,CASSLESSGGNQPQHF
14,TRBJ1-5,TRBV5-1,CASSFEGLNQPQHF
14,TRBJ2-1,TRBV19,CASSMKTPGQEQFF
15,TRBJ2-5,TRBV6-5,CASRRQPQGQETQYF
14,TRBJ1-5,TRBV19,CASNNREDWQPQHF
15,TRBJ2-4,TRBV7-2,CASSLGGQAKNIQYF
13,TRBJ1-5,TRBV5-1,CASSWTGDQPQHF
15,TRBJ2-7,TRBV5-6,CASSPAGTGGLEQYF
13,TRBJ2-7,TRBV18,CASSPADSYEQYF
15,TRBJ1-5,TRBV2,CASSVGTANNQPQHF